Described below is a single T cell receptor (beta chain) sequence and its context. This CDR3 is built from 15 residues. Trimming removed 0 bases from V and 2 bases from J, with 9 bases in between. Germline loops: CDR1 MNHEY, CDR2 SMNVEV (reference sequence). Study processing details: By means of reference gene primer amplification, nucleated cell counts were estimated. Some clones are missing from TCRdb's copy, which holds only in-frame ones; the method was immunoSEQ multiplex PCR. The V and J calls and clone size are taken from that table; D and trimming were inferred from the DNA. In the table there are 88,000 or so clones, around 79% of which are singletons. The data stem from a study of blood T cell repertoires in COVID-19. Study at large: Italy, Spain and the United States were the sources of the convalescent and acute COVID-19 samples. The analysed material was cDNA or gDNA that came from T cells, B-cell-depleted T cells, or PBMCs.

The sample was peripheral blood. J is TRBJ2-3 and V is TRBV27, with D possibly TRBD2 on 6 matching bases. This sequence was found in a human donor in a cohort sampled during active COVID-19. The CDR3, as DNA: TGTGCCAGCAGTTTATCGCTAGCGCCCACAGATACGCAGTATTTT. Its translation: CASSLSLAPTDTQYF.